This T cell receptor (beta chain) appears in the sequencing data of a study of shared clonotypes between healthy human individuals. Study observations and caveats: Sampling included only blood; tissue repertoires likely differ. Across a few donors, naive CD4 shared 4.5% to 6%, naive CD8 over 3%, memory CD4 roughly 2.3%, memory CD8 under 0.5%.

From germline, CDR1 is SGHRS and CDR2 YFSETQ. The CDR3 is 13 amino acids. The V end lost 0 bases, the J end lost 3 bases, and 7 bases lay between the germline ends. Concerning this clone itself: Its antigen is currently unknown. This same CDR3 is encoded by further DNA sequences in the sample.

Clones were read by immunoSEQ multiplex PCR, and TCRdb kept only the in-frame ones, dropping some. The sample carries a few million clones, 85% to 95% recorded once. This sequence joins TRBV5-1 and TRBJ2-7, with a possible D match to TRBD2 (5 bases). Sequencing was done on a sample of naive CD4+ T cells sorted from blood. Subset meaning: CD45RA+ positively selected. The sequence derives from a man between 18 and 35 years old in good health. The CDR3 protein is CASSLEGSYEQYF. The CDR3 nucleotides read TGCGCCAGCAGCTTGGAAGGGAGCTACGAGCAGTACTTC.